Below, 10 T cell receptor beta chains from the same sample are listed, as sequenced in a study of T cell responses to AZD1222 COVID-19 vaccine. This table comes from immunoSEQ multiplex PCR, and its TCRdb copy is limited to in-frame clones, with some not included. In the table there are approximately 110,000 clones, more than 80% of which are singletons. The input for sequencing was peripheral blood, taken 28 days after the second AZD1222 dose. Receptors were obtained from an adult who received the AZD1222 COVID-19 vaccine.

This rearrangement joins TRBV3-1 (or the pseudogene TRBV3-2) to TRBJ2-7, with 11 positions matching TRBD1. Germline CDR1 LGHDT, CDR2 YNNKEL (reference sequence). V shed 1 base, J shed 3 bases, and the junction held 2 bases outside the gene matches. CDR3 size: 15 residues. The DNA for the CDR3 is TGTGCCAGCAGCCAAGCCGGGACAGGGGGCTACGAGCAGTACTTC. This encodes CASSQAGTGGYEQYF.

This chain joins TRBV13 and TRBJ2-7; D may match TRBD1 or TRBD2 (5 bases each). The CDR3 length is 11 residues. CDR1 is PRHDT, CDR2 FYEKMQ, per germline (reference sequence). V shed 5 bases and J shed 5 bases, with 7 bases lying between them. CDR3 region: CASSLGDEQYF. CDR3 DNA sequence: TGTGCCAGCAGCCTGGGGGACGAGCAGTACTTC.

This chain links TRBV28 with TRBJ2-7; D uncertain. The CDR3 contains 17 residues. Trimming removed 10 bases from V and 0 bases from J, with 25 bases in between. The V gene's germline CDR1 is MDHEN and CDR2 SYDVKM. Here the CDR3 DNA reads TGTGCCACGCTCAAATCTAGAGTGTGGGAAATCTCCTACGAGCAGTACTTC. It yields the protein CATLKSRVWEISYEQYF.

This sequence joins TRBV6-1 and TRBJ2-4; tentative D call: TRBD2 (7 bases). This CDR3 region has 14 residues. Germline V lookup: CDR1 MNHNS, CDR2 SASEGT. V was trimmed by 0 bases and J by 7 bases, leaving 10 bases between them. The CDR3 loop is CASSEAGGANIQYF. In DNA, the CDR3 is TGTGCCAGCAGTGAAGCGGGGGGGGCCAACATTCAGTACTTC.

The V and J genes are TRBV5-8 and TRBJ2-1; no clear D gene. In germline, CDR1 is SGHTS, CDR2 YDEGEE. V lost 5 bases to trimming and J lost 3 bases, with 6 bases between them. The CDR3 is made up of 12 amino acids. The DNA of the CDR3 is TGTGCCAGCAGTCTCAACTACAATGAGCAGTTCTTC. Translating gives CASSLNYNEQFF. Based on the CDR3 plus reference TRBV5-8 and TRBJ2-1, the full variable domain is EAGVTQSPTHLIKTRGQQATLRCSPISGHTSVYWYQQALGLGLQFLLWYDEGEERNRGNFPPRFSGRQFPNYSSELNVNALELEDSALYLCASSLNYNEQFFGPGTRLTVL.

This clone appeared a single time. The rearrangement joins TRBV29-1 to TRBJ1-1; the D is unclear. Trimming cost V 1 base and J 6 bases, with 12 bases left between them. Per the germline V gene, CDR1 is SQVTM and CDR2 is ANQGSEA. The CDR3 is 13 residues long. The CDR3 loop reads CSVEGGSWAEAFF. The CDR3 DNA is TGCAGCGTTGAAGGGGGATCTTGGGCTGAAGCTTTCTTT.

J is TRBJ1-5 and V is TRBV12-3 or TRBV12-4; D is ambiguous. This CDR3 is built from 11 residues. Trimming took off 6 bases at V and 6 bases at J, with 6 bases between the two ends. The CDR3 DNA is TGTGCCAGCAGCGCCGGTCAGCCCCAGCATTTT. It translates to CASSAGQPQHF.

The chain links TRBV12-3 or TRBV12-4 to TRBJ1-1, with D unclear. CDR3 length: 11 amino acids. V lost 7 bases, J lost 8 bases, and 11 bases lay in between. The CDR3 sequence is CASNSRGEAFF. Here the CDR3 DNA reads TGTGCCAGCAATTCCCGAGGGGAAGCTTTCTTT.

The rearrangement uses TRBV6-5 and TRBJ2-5; unclear D gene. From germline, CDR1 is MNHEY and CDR2 SVGAGI. This CDR3 region has 14 residues. V shed 4 bases and J shed 5 bases, with 14 bases lying between them. CDR3 coding DNA: TGTGCCAGCAGTTCCTACTCTCCCCACGAGACCCAGTACTTC. This sequence encodes CASSSYSPHETQYF.

The V gene is TRBV6-5, the J gene TRBJ1-5, with 7 bases lining up with TRBD1. The CDR3 is made up of 14 amino acids. CDR1 MNHEY and CDR2 SVGAGI come from the germline V gene. After removal of 5 bases from V and 7 bases from J, the junction contained 8 bases not matched to a gene. This CDR3 is CASSPRQGGQPQHF. The CDR3 DNA reads as TGTGCCAGCAGTCCCCGACAGGGAGGGCAGCCCCAGCATTTT.